The 13 T cell receptor beta chains given below trace back to one sample, sequenced in a study of cytomegalovirus exposure and HLA in healthy donors (dated by TCRdb to about 2017). The library was made by the immunoSEQ multiplex PCR assay. A mixture of 60 forward primers for TCR Vbeta segments and 13 reverse primers for TCR Jbeta segments was used in the multiplex PCR. The clones in this table, taken by TCRdb from immuneACCESS, are in-frame only. Not every clone is retained; where verified, under half of the shortfall comes from an unresolved V gene, and the cause of the rest is unknown. Recorded for this sample are 120,000 to 150,000 clones; roughly 73% of them occurred a single time. In total, the top ten clones hold around 3.4% of the sample. Sample: PBMCs. These receptors came from a man aged 35 to 55 in good health and CMV-seronegative.

The chain carries TRBV7-9 and TRBJ1-4, with TRBD1 matching over 8 bases. V was clipped by 4 bases and J by 1 base; unmatched bases: 14. This CDR3 contains 19 residues. Germline V CDR1 and CDR2: SEHNR, FQNEAQ (reference sequence). The CDR3 is CASSSLGQGRSLTNEKLFF. The CDR3 DNA sequence: TGTGCCAGCAGCTCTCTCGGACAGGGAAGAAGCCTAACTAATGAAAAACTGTTTTTT.

The gene calls are TRBV10-3 and TRBJ2-3; 15 nucleotides align to TRBD2. Germline CDR1 reads ENHRY; CDR2 reads SYGVKD. The V segment lost 3 bases and the J segment 0 bases; nucleotides outside the gene matches: 10. This CDR3 is 20 amino acids long. Here the CDR3 reads CAISDWTSGGAGKSTDTQYF. CDR3 in DNA: TGTGCCATCAGTGACTGGACTAGCGGGGGGGCGGGAAAAAGCACAGATACGCAGTATTTT.

About this clone: This CDR3 is also generated by other DNA sequences in the sample. V usage is TRBV15 and J usage is TRBJ1-5; 7 bases agree with TRBD1. The V gene end was trimmed by 0 bases and the J gene end by 2 bases; junction bases not matched to a gene: 7. The germline gives CDR1 LNHNV, CDR2 YYDKDF (reference sequence). CDR3 length: 17 amino acids. CDR3 coding DNA: TGTGCCACCAGCAGAGAAGACAGGGAGCGGGGCAATCAGCCCCAGCATTTT. The encoded protein is CATSREDRERGNQPQHF. Full variable domain (missing parts from reference TRBV15 and TRBJ1-5): DAMVIQNPRYQVTQFGKPVTLSCSQTLNHNVMYWYQQKSSQAPKLLFHYYDKDFNNEADTPDNFQSRRPNTSFCFLDIRSPGLGDTAMYLCATSREDRERGNQPQHFGDGTRLSIL.

This CDR3 is CASSHRDRDNGYTF. CDR3 DNA: TGTGCCAGCAGCCACAGGGACAGGGACAATGGCTACACCTTC. The chain combines TRBV4-2 with TRBJ1-2, with TRBD1 matching over 9 bases. Germline CDR1 is LGHNA and CDR2 is YNFKEQ. V lost 3 bases and J lost 6; bases outside the gene matches: 5. The CDR3 is 14 residues long.

The chain employs TRBV25-1 and TRBJ1-1; D is ambiguous. The CDR3 runs 15 residues. The germline V gene has CDR1 MGHDK and CDR2 SYGVNS. Trimming stripped 0 bases from V and 2 bases from J, with 10 bases between. CDR3 in DNA: TGTGCCAGCAGTGAATATTCCCCTCCTAACACTGAAGCTTTCTTT. It is translated as CASSEYSPPNTEAFF.

V usage is TRBV27 and J usage is TRBJ2-4; possibly TRBD2 for D (6 bases). With 5 bases removed from V and 11 bases from J, the gap between germline ends came to 22 bases. Germline CDR1 MNHEY, CDR2 SMNVEV (reference sequence). The CDR3 runs 15 residues. The DNA of the CDR3 is TGTGCCAGCAGTCCCACCGGGACTCATCTTCACTTTCAGTACTTC. Its translation is CASSPTGTHLHFQYF.

This sequence joins TRBV7-9 and TRBJ2-1; a possible D gene is TRBD1 (5 bases). Germline values: CDR1 SEHNR, CDR2 FQNEAQ (reference sequence). The CDR3 contains 12 residues. With 4 bases removed from V and 9 bases from J, the gap between germline ends came to 10 bases. The CDR3 loop reads CASSSSRVEQFF. The CDR3 region has the DNA TGTGCCAGCAGCTCAAGCAGGGTTGAGCAGTTCTTC.

J is TRBJ2-5 and V is TRBV13; D uncertain. The better agreement between TRBJ2-7 and the DNA end casts doubt on the J call. This CDR3 has 14 amino acids. Germline V lookup: CDR1 PRHDT, CDR2 FYEKMQ (reference sequence). The CDR3 sequence: CASSLPTETYEQYF. CDR3 bases: TGTGCCAGCAGCTTACCGACTGAGACCTACGAGCAGTACTTC.

The genes are TRBV15 and TRBJ1-1, with D unclear. The CDR3 has 14 residues. Germline V gene data show CDR1 as LNHNV and CDR2 as YYDKDF (reference sequence). V was clipped by 1 base and J by 1 base, with 7 bases between them. CDR3 amino acids: CATSRADTNTEAFF. CDR3 nucleotides: TGTGCCACCAGCAGAGCCGACACGAACACTGAAGCTTTCTTT.

This chain connects TRBV7-9 to TRBJ2-5; D possibly corresponds to TRBD2 (6 bases). V lost 5 bases and J 5 bases, leaving 18 bases between the germline ends. Germline V gene sequence: CDR1 SEHNR, CDR2 FQNEAQ (reference sequence). This CDR3 contains 15 residues. The CDR3 coding sequence is TGTGCCAGCAGCAACGTATACCGGGGGACGGAGACCCAGTACTTC. Its translation: CASSNVYRGTETQYF.

The chain is built from TRBV7-8 and TRBJ1-3, with D hard to call. This CDR3 has 18 residues. CDR1 and CDR2 (germline): SGHVS, FQNEAQ. The V gene lost 5 bases and the J gene lost 3 bases, with 23 bases spanning the gap. CDR3 loop: CASSGGGRGEPLGNTIYF. CDR3 DNA sequence: TGTGCCAGCAGCGGAGGCGGGAGAGGCGAACCTCTTGGAAACACCATATATTTT. Full variable domain (rest looked up from reference TRBV7-8 and TRBJ1-3): GAGVSQSPRYKVAKRGQDVALRCDPISGHVSLFWYQQALGQGPEFLTYFQNEAQLDKSGLPSDRFFAERPEGSVSTLKIQRTQQEDSAVYLCASSGGGRGEPLGNTIYFGEGSWLTVV.

The chain recombines TRBV9 with TRBJ2-5; 7 nucleotides match TRBD1. J gave up 2 bases and V 3 bases, and 7 bases lay outside the gene matches. Germline CDR1 is SGDLS and CDR2 is YYNGEE. The CDR3 is 15 amino acids. The CDR3 bases are TGTGCCAGCAGCGAACAGGGGAACATTCAAGAGACCCAGTACTTC. It codes for CASSEQGNIQETQYF.

The chain couples TRBV5-4 to TRBJ2-5; 10 bases are a match to TRBD1. The V segment lost 5 bases and the J segment 5 bases; nucleotides outside the gene matches: 6. Germline lookup yields CDR1 SGHNT and CDR2 YYREEE (reference sequence). This CDR3 has 14 residues. CDR3 residues: CASRTTGGAETQYF. The CDR3 nucleotides are TGTGCCAGCAGAACGACAGGGGGCGCGGAGACCCAGTACTTC.